This T cell receptor (beta chain) was identified during a study of identical twins. General study findings and limits: Abundant beta clonotypes from cord blood had fewer insertions, unlike memory repertoires, which showed none. Cross-sectional statistics, not tracking of the same donors, supported the conclusions.

A universal primer site was added by template switching, and unique molecular identifiers were carried by the cDNA. TCRdb processed the 5' RACE reads anew with MiXCR; each CDR3 protein has one entry. This sample has about 340,000 distinct CDR3 sequences, with roughly an eighth found just once. This clonotype was recorded at least ten times. Its antigen is undetermined. Trimming took 1 base from V and 7 from J; bases not matched to a gene: 6. Looked up from germline, CDR1 is SGHTA and CDR2 is FQGNSA. CDR3 length: 15 residues. These records were also assigned to another study, of yellow fever vaccine responses in identical twins.

Sequencing was done on a sample of CD8+ T cells sorted from blood. The receptor comes from a woman between 18 and 29 years old in good health. J is TRBJ2-4 and V is TRBV7-2; 8 bases map to TRBD1. The CDR3 sequence: CASSLGTGSTNIQYF. CDR3 coding DNA: TGTGCCAGCAGCTTAGGGACAGGGAGTACTAACATTCAGTACTTC.